The 28 T cell receptor beta chains below were found in one sample sequenced in a study of T cell repertoires in cytomegalovirus infection. TCRdb analysed the reads with MiXCR anew, one entry per CDR3 protein. The sample holds about 160,000 distinct CDR3 sequences; 20% to 25% are singletons and the top ten take around a quarter. These receptors have no identified antigens. Sequencing used CD8+ T cells from cultured PBMCs, obtained from culture after CMV antigen stimulation. These receptors all stem from a human donor in good health (CMV status not recorded). Some clones in this sample may be carry-over from other donors' samples.

The J gene is TRBJ2-1, the V gene TRBV7-9; 11 nucleotides align to TRBD2. The length of the CDR3 is 16 residues. Trimming took 4 bases from V and 7 from J; bases not matched to a gene: 9. The germline V gene has CDR1 SEHNR and CDR2 FQNEAQ (reference sequence). CDR3 sequence: CASSSPGTSGFNEQFF. The CDR3 region has the DNA TGTGCCAGCAGCTCTCCCGGGACTAGCGGATTTAATGAGCAGTTCTTC.

The sample holds a few counts of this clonotype. The V and J genes are TRBV20-1 and TRBJ2-7; TRBD1 aligns across 8 bases. This CDR3 is 16 amino acids long. Germline trimming cut 2 bases from V and 4 bases from J; bases unmatched to any gene: 13. Germline values: CDR1 DFQATT, CDR2 SNEGSKA (reference sequence). Here the CDR3 reads CSARLTTGDTPYEQYF. In nucleotides, the CDR3 is TGCAGTGCTAGACTGACGACAGGGGACACTCCATACGAGCAGTACTTC.

This clonotype appeared a few times. The CDR3 DNA reads TGTGCCAGCAGTCCCGCGACAGGGACGATCTACGAGCAGTACTTC. Protein sequence: CASSPATGTIYEQYF. The V gene is TRBV12-3 or TRBV12-4, the J gene TRBJ2-7; 7 bases fit TRBD1. This CDR3 is 15 amino acids long. V gave up 5 bases and J gave up 3 bases; unmatched junction bases: 10.

This clonotype appeared a few times. The CDR3 protein is CASSEGTSGGPPLLTDTQYF. CDR3 sequence (DNA): TGTGCCAGCAGCGAAGGGACTAGCGGGGGCCCCCCCCTACTCACAGATACGCAGTATTTT. V is TRBV7-6 and J is TRBJ2-3; 14 bases are shared with TRBD2. In germline, CDR1 is SGHVS, CDR2 FNYEAQ. Unmatched junction bases numbered 15, after V lost 5 bases and J lost 2 bases. The CDR3 runs to 20 residues.

This clonotype was counted a few times. The chain uses TRBV7-9 and TRBJ2-7, with 12 bases matching TRBD1. The trim removed 3 bases at V and 6 bases at J, leaving 6 bases unmatched. Germline assignment: CDR1 SEHNR and CDR2 FQNEAQ (reference sequence). The CDR3 has 15 residues. DNA of the CDR3: TGTGCCAGCAGCTTGGGGGACAGGGGGCAGTTCGAGCAGTACTTC. It yields the protein CASSLGDRGQFEQYF.

A few counts support this clonotype. The CDR3 reads CASSFGTDYEQYF. Here the CDR3 DNA reads TGTGCCAGCAGCTTTGGGACCGACTACGAGCAGTACTTC. The chain employs TRBV11-2 and TRBJ2-7; D tentatively fits TRBD1 or TRBD2 (5 bases each). CDR1 is SGHAT and CDR2 is FQNNGV in the germline V gene. There are 13 residues in the CDR3. V dropped 3 bases and J dropped 3 bases, with 9 bases sitting between them.

This chain uses TRBV12-3 or TRBV12-4 with TRBJ2-7; D is ambiguous. The CDR3 extends over 11 amino acids. V was clipped by 5 bases and J by 5 bases, with 7 bases between them. CDR3 sequence: CASSKSDEQYF. The CDR3 region has the DNA TGTGCCAGCAGTAAATCGGACGAGCAGTACTTC.

The V gene is TRBV4-3, the J gene TRBJ2-7; 11 nucleotides line up with TRBD2. Germline assignment: CDR1 LGHNA and CDR2 YSLEER. This CDR3 contains 17 residues. J was trimmed by 3 bases and V by 0 bases; bases with no gene match: 7. In DNA form, the CDR3 reads TGCGCCAGCAGCCAAGACTTAGGGACTAGCGGTTTCTACGAGCAGTACTTC. Protein: CASSQDLGTSGFYEQYF.

This clonotype was detected a few times. This rearrangement joins TRBV6-2 or TRBV6-3 to TRBJ2-7; 8 bases are shared with TRBD1. From germline, CDR1 is MNHEY and CDR2 SVGEGT. The CDR3 runs 16 residues. The trim removed 0 bases at V and 0 bases at J, leaving 4 bases unmatched. CDR3 amino acids: CASSYSWTGSSYEQYF. DNA of the CDR3: TGTGCCAGCAGTTACTCGTGGACAGGGAGCTCCTACGAGCAGTACTTC.

This clonotype was observed a few times. The chain has TRBV25-1 and TRBJ1-1; D ambiguous. CDR1 is MGHDK and CDR2 is SYGVNS in the germline V gene. Trimming took off 2 bases at V and 7 bases at J, with 8 bases between the two ends. The CDR3 is made up of 12 amino acids. CDR3 loop: CASSEHGGEAFF. CDR3 sequence (DNA): TGTGCCAGCAGTGAACACGGAGGTGAAGCTTTCTTT.

The rearrangement uses TRBV7-8 and TRBJ2-1, with D unclear. Trimming left V 2 bases short and J 7 bases short, with 9 bases between. CDR1 is SGHVS, CDR2 FQNEAQ, per germline. This CDR3 has 13 amino acids. The CDR3 nucleotides are TGTGCCAGCAGCTTACGGGTGGGGAATGAGCAGTTCTTC. Its translation is CASSLRVGNEQFF. Drawing the rest from reference TRBV7-8 and TRBJ2-1, the complete variable domain is GAGVSQSPRYKVAKRGQDVALRCDPISGHVSLFWYQQALGQGPEFLTYFQNEAQLDKSGLPSDRFFAERPEGSVSTLKIQRTQQEDSAVYLCASSLRVGNEQFFGPGTRLTVL.

In this sample, this clonotype turned up a few times. The chain uses TRBV4-1 and TRBJ2-1; tentative D call: TRBD1 (5 bases). Germline V CDR1 and CDR2: MGHRA, YSYEKL. Trimming cost V 0 bases and J 2 bases, with 11 bases left between them. The CDR3 is 16 amino acids. In DNA, the CDR3 is TGCGCCAGCAGCCAAGAGCAGGGATCAACCTACAATGAGCAGTTCTTC. It is translated as CASSQEQGSTYNEQFF.

The CDR3 sequence is CASSPADRSYEQYF. The CDR3 nucleotides are TGTGCCAGCTCACCGGCGGACCGCAGCTACGAGCAGTACTTC. This rearrangement joins TRBV18 to TRBJ2-7; D gene uncertain. The V end lost 3 bases, the J end lost 3 bases, and 12 bases lay between the germline ends. Germline V gene lookup returns CDR1 KGHSH and CDR2 LQKENI. The CDR3 spans 14 residues.

As concerns this clonotype: The missing conserved phenylalanine or tryptophan at the end of this CDR3 makes a read error likely. The chain employs TRBV7-9 and TRBJ2-7; 11 nucleotides agree with TRBD1. The CDR3 is 14 amino acids. The V gene end was trimmed by 6 bases and the J gene end by 6 bases; junction bases not matched to a gene: 7. CDR1 and CDR2 from the germline V gene are SEHNR and FQNEAQ (reference sequence). Here the CDR3 reads CASSGTGGDSEQYL. The CDR3 DNA reads as TGTGCCAGCAGTGGGACAGGGGGGGACTCCGAGCAGTACTTG.

This clonotype was counted only a few times. The chain couples TRBV7-9 to TRBJ2-3; D uncertain. The germline CDR1 and CDR2 sequences are SEHNR and FQNEAQ (reference sequence). The CDR3 is 13 amino acids. Trimming took off 4 bases at V and 2 bases at J, with 7 bases between the two ends. Written as DNA, the CDR3 is TGTGCCAGCAGCTCCCGAATCACAGATACGCAGTATTTT. Protein sequence: CASSSRITDTQYF.

This clonotype occurred many times. CDR3 amino acids: CASSFGTTSEQYF. The DNA of the CDR3 is TGTGCCAGCAGCTTCGGGACGACTAGCGAGCAGTACTTC. The rearrangement joins TRBV7-2 to TRBJ2-7; D is possibly TRBD2 (6 bases). V was pared by 3 bases and J by 6 bases, with 12 bases between. CDR1 and CDR2 from the germline V gene are SGHTA and FQGNSA. This CDR3 is built from 13 residues.

This chain uses TRBV28 with TRBJ2-1; 8 nucleotides agree with TRBD2. The CDR3 loop spans 14 amino acids. CDR1 is MDHEN and CDR2 is SYDVKM in the germline V gene. V gave up 3 bases and J gave up 9 bases; unmatched junction bases: 7. The CDR3 region has the DNA TGTGCCAGCAGTTTGGGTCGGGGGGGCTTTGAGCAGTTCTTC. Its protein product is CASSLGRGGFEQFF.

The chain employs TRBV27 and TRBJ2-1, with a possible D match to TRBD1 (6 bases). The CDR3 consists of 13 residues. CDR1 is MNHEY, CDR2 SMNVEV, per germline (reference sequence). The germline V and J ends were trimmed by 5 bases and 3 bases, with 8 bases remaining between them. This CDR3 is CASSQDSYNEQFF. The CDR3 nucleotides are TGTGCCAGCAGTCAGGACAGCTACAATGAGCAGTTCTTC.

This clonotype was recorded at least ten times. As DNA, the CDR3 is TGTGCCAGCAGAAAAGGGAAATGGTCGGAAAAACTGTTTTTT. Translated, it gives CASRKGKWSEKLFF. This chain joins TRBV12-3 or TRBV12-4 and TRBJ1-4, with no clear D. Trimming cost V 6 bases and J 8 bases, with 16 bases left between them. There are 14 residues in the CDR3.

This clonotype was seen a few times. This chain connects TRBV27 to TRBJ2-7; D tentatively fits TRBD1 or TRBD2 (6 bases each). Trimming took 2 bases from V and 3 from J, leaving 14 bases between them. From germline, CDR1 is MNHEY and CDR2 SMNVEV (reference sequence). The CDR3 totals 15 residues. This CDR3 is CASSLGTGAGYEQYF. Here the CDR3 DNA reads TGTGCCAGCAGTTTAGGGACGGGGGCCGGCTACGAGCAGTACTTC.

The table lists this clonotype with many counts. The rearrangement joins TRBV7-2 to TRBJ1-5; tentatively, D is TRBD1 (5 bases). CDR3 length: 14 residues. Germline loops: CDR1 SGHTA, CDR2 FQGNSA. The V end lost 0 bases, the J end lost 7 bases, and 10 bases lay between the germline ends. The CDR3 DNA follows: TGTGCCAGCAGCTTAGCCCAGGGTAGACAGCCCCAGCATTTT. Translation: CASSLAQGRQPQHF.

The chain combines TRBV12-3 or TRBV12-4 with TRBJ2-2, with D unclear. This CDR3 has 15 residues. Trimming removed 8 bases at V and 5 bases at J, with 18 bases between. In DNA form, the CDR3 reads TGTGCCAGCCGGATGCGTCACGTAAGAACCGGGGAGCTGTTTTTT. Translating it yields CASRMRHVRTGELFF.

The CDR3 region is CASSLEAGNPSYEQYF. In DNA, the CDR3 is TGTGCCAGCAGCTTAGAGGCGGGGAACCCCTCCTACGAGCAGTACTTC. V and J are TRBV7-2 and TRBJ2-7; perhaps TRBD2 as D (6 bases). The CDR3 consists of 16 residues. Germline assignment: CDR1 SGHTA and CDR2 FQGNSA. The V end was cut by 1 base, the J end by 0 bases, with 13 bases between.

The chain carries TRBV7-6 and TRBJ2-3; unclear D gene. The CDR3 has 14 residues. Germline V gene lookup returns CDR1 SGHVS and CDR2 FNYEAQ. V was clipped by 5 bases and J by 1 base, with 10 bases between them. The CDR3 sequence: CASSPTQGTDTQYF. In DNA form, the CDR3 reads TGTGCCAGCAGCCCAACACAAGGCACAGATACGCAGTATTTT. Full variable domain (remainder filled in from reference TRBV7-6 and TRBJ2-3): GAGVSQSPRYKVTKRGQDVALRCDPISGHVSLYWYRQALGQGPEFLTYFNYEAQQDKSGLPNDRFSAERPEGSISTLTIQRTEQRDSAMYRCASSPTQGTDTQYFGPGTRLTVL.

There are many counts of this clonotype. V and J are TRBV9 and TRBJ2-7; perhaps TRBD2 as D (6 bases). V was shortened by 4 bases and J by 0 bases, with 8 bases between the two germline ends. The germline gives CDR1 SGDLS, CDR2 YYNGEE. The CDR3 sequence is 13 residues long. DNA of the CDR3: TGTGCCAGCAGCTCGGGGGTCTCCTACGAGCAGTACTTC. Its translation is CASSSGVSYEQYF.

This clonotype has just a few counts. This chain joins TRBV20-1 and TRBJ2-7; 10 nucleotides align to TRBD2. With V trimmed by 0 bases and J by 4 bases, 9 bases remained unmatched. Germline CDR1 is DFQATT and CDR2 is SNEGSKA (reference sequence). The CDR3 extends over 16 amino acids. The CDR3 is CSARDWSGAGGYEQYF. CDR3 bases: TGCAGTGCTAGAGATTGGTCTGGAGCGGGAGGGTACGAGCAGTACTTC.

The chain has TRBV6-2 or TRBV6-3 and TRBJ2-5, with TRBD2 as a possible D gene (7 bases). Trimming took 0 bases from V and 5 from J, leaving 13 bases between them. Germline loops: CDR1 MNHEY, CDR2 SVGEGT. The CDR3 extends over 15 amino acids. This chain's CDR3 is CASSYSEGGPETQYF. DNA for the CDR3: TGTGCCAGCAGTTACTCAGAGGGGGGGCCGGAGACCCAGTACTTC.

This clonotype was picked up a small number of times. The gene calls are TRBV6-6 and TRBJ1-2, with D hard to call. The CDR3 covers 14 residues. Between the trimmed V and J ends, which lost 2 bases and 1 base, there was a span of 8 bases. CDR1 and CDR2 (germline): MNHNY, SVGAGI (reference sequence). The DNA for the CDR3 is TGTGCCAGCAGTTACACCACCCTTAACTATGGCTACACCTTC. Its protein product is CASSYTTLNYGYTF.